This T cell receptor (beta chain) was captured by sequencing in a study of post-analysis software for immune sequencing data. Study observations and caveats: Several TRBV segments (TRBV5-6, TRBV5-1 and TRBV20-1 among them) occurred more frequently in patients than in controls.

This clonotype was counted between two and nine times. The antigen is unknown. Per germline, CDR1 MDHEN and CDR2 SYDVKM. V was trimmed by 3 bases and J by 9 bases, leaving 17 bases between them. CDR3 length: 14 residues. The TCR beta cDNA libraries contained unique molecular identifiers. TCRdb re-analysed the PCR reads in MiXCR, keeping a single row per CDR3 protein. The data hold about 430,000 distinct CDR3 sequences, with more than 30% observed a single time. This clonotype originated in a girl aged 2 to 9 with multiple sclerosis. This sequence joins TRBV28 and TRBJ1-2, with D unresolved. Sequencing was done on a sample of blood. The CDR3: CASSFGKRGLSYTF. The CDR3 bases are TGTGCCAGCAGTTTCGGGAAACGGGGTTTAAGCTACACCTTC.